This entry lists 27 T cell receptor beta chains sequenced from one sample in a study of T-cell memory formation after mild COVID-19. TCRdb analysed the 5' RACE reads with MiXCR anew, one entry per CDR3 protein. The sample has under 600,000 distinct CDR3 sequences; about 22% are singletons. Sequencing used PBMCs or a T cell subset sorted from them (not recorded which). Every receptor here comes from an adult woman who had mild COVID-19 (a few samples of this study predate the infection). Cell type and time point are not known.

The chain combines TRBV7-6 with TRBJ1-1; no firm D call. The CDR3 totals 13 residues. The V gene lost 5 bases and the J gene lost 1 base, with 8 bases spanning the gap. Germline CDR1 reads SGHVS; CDR2 reads FNYEAQ. Here the CDR3 reads CASSKNGNTEAFF. In nucleotides, the CDR3 is TGTGCCAGCAGCAAAAACGGGAACACTGAAGCTTTCTTT.

This clonotype has only a few counts. The V call is TRBV20-1, the J call TRBJ1-2; a weak D match, TRBD1 (6 bases). V was shortened by 6 bases and J by 1 base, with 21 bases between the two germline ends. Germline values: CDR1 DFQATT, CDR2 SNEGSKA (reference sequence). The CDR3 is 16 amino acids. CDR3 sequence (DNA): TGCAGTGCAATACAGGGCTCCCGTGTCCTTAACTATGGCTACACCTTC. Translating it yields CSAIQGSRVLNYGYTF.

The chain links TRBV29-1 to TRBJ1-1; the D is unclear. Trimming cost V 6 bases and J 1 base, with 15 bases left between them. CDR3 size: 14 residues. Looked up from germline, CDR1 is SQVTM and CDR2 is ANQGSEA. The CDR3 region has the DNA TGCAGCGTCTCAGGCGCAGAACGGAACACTGAAGCTTTCTTT. Translated: CSVSGAERNTEAFF.

The chain links TRBV6-5 to TRBJ2-3, with 8 bases identical to TRBD1. Per the germline V gene, CDR1 is MNHEY and CDR2 is SVGAGI. J gave up 2 bases and V 6 bases, and 13 bases lay outside the gene matches. There are 17 residues in the CDR3. The CDR3 DNA is TGTGCCAGCAGCTACCGGGACAGGATCTCTGACACAGATACGCAGTATTTT. It is translated as CASSYRDRISDTDTQYF.

This clonotype was seen a handful of times. This chain joins TRBV7-9 and TRBJ1-2; D is undetermined. V gave up 8 bases and J gave up 3 bases, with 13 bases separating them. CDR3 length equals 13 residues. Germline lookup yields CDR1 SEHNR and CDR2 FQNEAQ (reference sequence). The CDR3 nucleotides read TGTGCCAGCGGTCGGTCAGGATACTATGGCTACACCTTC. Translated: CASGRSGYYGYTF. Looking up the rest from reference TRBV7-9 and TRBJ1-2 gives the full variable domain: DTGVSQNPRHKITKRGQNVTFRCDPISEHNRLYWYRQTLGQGPEFLTYFQNEAQLEKSRLLSDRFSAERPKGSFSTLEIQRTEQGDSAMYLCASGRSGYYGYTFGSGTRLTVV.

This sequence joins TRBV7-9 and TRBJ2-7; D may be TRBD2 (6 bases). CDR1 is SEHNR, CDR2 FQNEAQ, per germline (reference sequence). V shed 1 base and J shed 4 bases, with 17 bases lying between them. This CDR3 has 16 residues. In DNA form, the CDR3 reads TGTGCCAGCAGCTTAGGAGCCCGCCTAGGGAGGTACGAGCAGTACTTC. Its translation: CASSLGARLGRYEQYF. The complete variable domain, with remaining parts taken from reference TRBV7-9 and TRBJ2-7, reads DTGVSQNPRHKITKRGQNVTFRCDPISEHNRLYWYRQTLGQGPEFLTYFQNEAQLEKSRLLSDRFSAERPKGSFSTLEIQRTEQGDSAMYLCASSLGARLGRYEQYFGPGTRLTVT.

This clonotype was counted only a few times. The V and J genes are TRBV7-2 and TRBJ2-5; D is possibly TRBD2 (5 bases). V lost 2 bases to trimming and J lost 2 bases, with 18 bases between them. CDR3 length equals 17 residues. Germline V gene sequence: CDR1 SGHTA, CDR2 FQGNSA. DNA of the CDR3: TGTGCCAGCAGCTTATCGGACTCCTCGATTCTGCAAGAGACCCAGTACTTC. It yields the protein CASSLSDSSILQETQYF. Full variable domain (outside the CDR3, taken from reference TRBV7-2 and TRBJ2-5): GAGVSQSPSNKVTEKGKDVELRCDPISGHTALYWYRQSLGQGLEFLIYFQGNSAPDKSGLPSDRFSAERTGGSVSTLTIQRTQQEDSAVYLCASSLSDSSILQETQYFGPGTRLLVL.

This clonotype was seen a few times. The rearrangement links TRBV20-1 to TRBJ1-1, with D tentatively TRBD1 (5 bases). Deletions cut 4 bases from V and 0 bases from J, with 12 bases between. The CDR3 runs to 14 residues. The germline gives CDR1 DFQATT, CDR2 SNEGSKA (reference sequence). CDR3 residues: CSATLGRMNTEAFF. In DNA form, the CDR3 reads TGCAGTGCTACTCTGGGACGGATGAACACTGAAGCTTTCTTT.

This rearrangement joins TRBV5-1 to TRBJ1-1, with no clear D. The length of the CDR3 is 13 residues. CDR1 and CDR2 (germline): SGHRS, YFSETQ. V was trimmed by 4 bases and J by 2 bases, leaving 9 bases between them. Here the CDR3 reads CASSPLFNTEAFF. CDR3 coding DNA: TGCGCCAGCAGCCCCCTTTTCAACACTGAAGCTTTCTTT.

J is TRBJ2-7 and V is TRBV6-2 or TRBV6-3; the D gene is possibly TRBD1 (5 bases). Trimming stripped 7 bases from V and 2 bases from J, with 9 bases between. Per the germline V gene, CDR1 is MNHEY and CDR2 is SVGEGT. The CDR3 is made up of 12 amino acids. In DNA, the CDR3 is TGTGCCAGCAAGACAGATACCTACGAGCAGTACTTC. Its protein is CASKTDTYEQYF.

This clonotype was observed a handful of times. The V call is TRBV5-1, the J call TRBJ2-6, with D maybe TRBD2 (7 bases). Germline loops: CDR1 SGHRS, CDR2 YFSETQ. CDR3 length equals 16 residues. CDR3 sequence: CAVAAGTGSGANVLTF. CDR3 nucleotide sequence: TGCGCAGTAGCAGCGGGAACAGGGTCTGGGGCCAACGTCCTGACTTTC.

This clonotype occurred a few times. This sequence joins TRBV20-1 and TRBJ2-1; TRBD2 is a possible D gene (6 bases). The CDR3 runs to 12 residues. In germline, CDR1 is DFQATT, CDR2 SNEGSKA (reference sequence). V shed 1 base and J shed 14 bases, with 15 bases lying between them. In nucleotides, the CDR3 is TGCAGTGCTAGAGTCTTAGAGGGGAGGAAGTTCTTC. Its translation is CSARVLEGRKFF.

This clonotype was recorded a few times. The chain links TRBV12-3 or TRBV12-4 to TRBJ1-3, with TRBD1 matching 7 bases. The V and J ends lost 7 bases and 0 bases, in that order; junction bases with no gene match: 9. This CDR3 region has 16 residues. In DNA form, the CDR3 reads TGTGCCAGCACCCACCAGACAGGGATCTCTGGAAACACCATATATTTT. Translating gives CASTHQTGISGNTIYF.

This clonotype was detected only a few times. The V gene is TRBV5-1, the J gene TRBJ1-1; tentative D call: TRBD1 (6 bases). This CDR3 region has 15 residues. Germline CDR1 reads SGHRS; CDR2 reads YFSETQ. Trimming left V 4 bases short and J 2 bases short, with 15 bases between. As DNA, the CDR3 is TGCGCCAGCAGCCTCCTGACAGGAGCCAACACTGAAGCTTTCTTT. It translates to CASSLLTGANTEAFF.

The J gene is TRBJ2-1, the V gene TRBV7-9, with 9 bases identical to TRBD2. Per germline, CDR1 SEHNR and CDR2 FQNEAQ (reference sequence). The ends lost 5 bases at V and 6 bases at J; junction bases unmatched: 8. The CDR3 contains 15 residues. This CDR3 is CASSHGTSRLNEQFF. CDR3 DNA sequence: TGTGCCAGCAGCCACGGGACTAGCCGACTCAATGAGCAGTTCTTC.

This clonotype was observed many times. Here the CDR3 DNA reads TGTGCCAGCAGCTTAACTAGCGGGGTCTACAATGAGCAGTTCTTC. Translation gives CASSLTSGVYNEQFF. V gene TRBV7-2 combines with J gene TRBJ2-1; 10 bases agree with TRBD2. From germline, CDR1 is SGHTA and CDR2 FQGNSA. CDR3 length equals 15 residues. V gave up 2 bases and J gave up 3 bases; unmatched junction bases: 1.

The chain combines TRBV12-3 or TRBV12-4 with TRBJ2-3; 12 nucleotides agree with TRBD2. The CDR3 loop spans 15 amino acids. J was trimmed by 6 bases and V by 5 bases; bases with no gene match: 6. The CDR3 DNA reads as TGTGCCAGCAGTCCTAGCGGGGGGGCTGCGGATACGCAGTATTTT. This gives the protein CASSPSGGAADTQYF.

In its sample, this clonotype was seen many times. This chain links TRBV20-1 with TRBJ1-6; tentatively, D is TRBD1 (5 bases). Trimming removed 0 bases at V and 6 bases at J, with 12 bases between. Looked up from germline, CDR1 is DFQATT and CDR2 is SNEGSKA (reference sequence). The CDR3 spans 15 residues. Here the CDR3 DNA reads TGCAGTGCTAGAGATTGGCGGCAGGGTAATTCACCCCTCCACTTT. It codes for CSARDWRQGNSPLHF.

This clonotype was seen a single time. The chain has TRBV6-5 and TRBJ2-7, with 9 nucleotides matching TRBD1. J gave up 5 bases and V 4 bases, and 9 bases lay outside the gene matches. CDR1 and CDR2 from the germline V gene are MNHEY and SVGAGI. The CDR3 is made up of 15 amino acids. Here the CDR3 DNA reads TGTGCCAGCAGTTCTCCGGGACAGGGTCGTAACGAGCAGTACTTC. This encodes CASSSPGQGRNEQYF.

This clonotype was recorded a few times. CDR3 amino acids: CASSLRLAGYEQFF. In nucleotides, the CDR3 is TGTGCCAGCAGCTTACGGCTAGCGGGATATGAGCAGTTCTTC. The genes are TRBV11-2 and TRBJ2-1, with 9 nucleotides matching TRBD2. The germline V gene has CDR1 SGHAT and CDR2 FQNNGV. The ends lost 2 bases at V and 8 bases at J; junction bases unmatched: 4. The CDR3 covers 14 residues.

The chain is built from TRBV6-6 and TRBJ1-1; D unclear. Trimming shortened V by 5 bases and J by 1 base, and 8 bases separated the two germline ends. CDR1 is MNHNY and CDR2 is SVGAGI in the germline V gene (reference sequence). The CDR3 is made up of 13 amino acids. The CDR3 DNA follows: TGTGCCAGCAGTCTACACAGGAACACTGAAGCTTTCTTT. As protein: CASSLHRNTEAFF.

This clonotype was counted a few times. The rearrangement uses TRBV19 and TRBJ1-1; D may be TRBD1 (6 bases). The germline V and J ends were trimmed by 6 bases and 3 bases, with 20 bases remaining between them. The CDR3 is 16 amino acids. CDR1 is LNHDA, CDR2 SQIVND, per germline (reference sequence). The CDR3 spells CASRKSRGGRDTEAFF. The CDR3 DNA is TGTGCCAGTAGAAAATCCCGCGGGGGGCGAGACACTGAAGCTTTCTTT.

The gene calls are TRBV5-1 and TRBJ2-1; D remains ambiguous. Trimming left V 1 base short and J 12 bases short, with 17 bases between. The CDR3 covers 14 residues. Germline CDR1 SGHRS, CDR2 YFSETQ. The CDR3 bases are TGCGCCAGCAGCTTGTGGACGGAGAATTCGGGGCAGTTCTTC. It translates to CASSLWTENSGQFF.

The rearrangement joins TRBV29-1 to TRBJ2-1; 10 bases agree with TRBD1. The trim removed 6 bases at V and 9 bases at J, leaving 5 bases unmatched. The CDR3 length is 12 residues. The germline CDR1 and CDR2 sequences are SQVTM and ANQGSEA. CDR3 DNA: TGCAGCGTGCCGGGACAGGGGTCTGAGCAGTTCTTC. As protein: CSVPGQGSEQFF.

The chain is built from TRBV20-1 and TRBJ2-3; D tentatively reads TRBD1 or TRBD2 (6 bases each). Trimming took 6 bases from V and 0 from J, leaving 28 bases between them. CDR3 size: 19 residues. Germline V CDR1 and CDR2: DFQATT, SNEGSKA (reference sequence). CDR3 coding DNA: TGCAGTGCCCATTATCCGCCCGGGGGCTCTCCAACTAGCACAGATACGCAGTATTTT. The encoded protein is CSAHYPPGGSPTSTDTQYF.

This chain connects TRBV27 to TRBJ1-2; D gene ambiguous. The CDR3 totals 15 residues. Trimming removed 5 bases at V and 0 bases at J, with 13 bases between. Germline loops: CDR1 MNHEY, CDR2 SMNVEV (reference sequence). CDR3 loop: CASSDDRRTNYGYTF. CDR3 nucleotide sequence: TGTGCCAGCAGTGACGACCGCAGAACTAACTATGGCTACACCTTC.

The chain recombines TRBV20-1 with TRBJ2-1; TRBD2 is a possible D gene (6 bases). V lost 1 base and J lost 7, with 14 bases in between. The CDR3 is 14 residues long. CDR1 and CDR2 from the germline V gene are DFQATT and SNEGSKA (reference sequence). CDR3 loop: CSARAPASDNEQFF. The DNA of the CDR3 is TGCAGTGCTAGAGCTCCGGCTAGCGATAATGAGCAGTTCTTC.